One sample yielded the 2 T cell receptor beta chains listed below, sequenced in a study of siplizumab effects on memory and regulatory T cells (dated by TCRdb to the late 2010s). Libraries were made using the immunoSEQ multiplex PCR assay. TCRdb took this table from immuneACCESS and kept in-frame rearrangements with V and J called. Such tables lack part of the clones; where checked against another copy, unresolved V genes explain under half of the gap, and the rest is unexplained. In all, the sample holds some 100,000 clones, and just over 90% of those were seen once. The ten top clones hold approximately 0.71% of the sample. Material for sequencing was Tregs sorted from blood. The receptors here all came from a human donor in good health.

The chain carries TRBV29-1 and TRBJ2-7; D not resolved. Germline V gene sequence: CDR1 SQVTM, CDR2 ANQGSEA. This CDR3 contains 13 residues. Trimming took off 2 bases at V and 1 base at J, with 9 bases between the two ends. The CDR3 DNA reads as TGCAGCGTTGAAACAGTAAGTTCCTACGAGCAGTACTTC. Protein product: CSVETVSSYEQYF.

The chain uses TRBV4-2 and TRBJ2-1; 11 bases align to TRBD2. Losses at the gene ends were 0 bases for V and 5 bases for J; bases not matched to a gene: 0. The germline CDR1 and CDR2 sequences are LGHNA and YNFKEQ. The CDR3 has 15 amino acids. CDR3: CASSQEGLADNEQFF. The CDR3 coding sequence is TGTGCCAGCAGCCAAGAGGGACTAGCGGACAATGAGCAGTTCTTC.